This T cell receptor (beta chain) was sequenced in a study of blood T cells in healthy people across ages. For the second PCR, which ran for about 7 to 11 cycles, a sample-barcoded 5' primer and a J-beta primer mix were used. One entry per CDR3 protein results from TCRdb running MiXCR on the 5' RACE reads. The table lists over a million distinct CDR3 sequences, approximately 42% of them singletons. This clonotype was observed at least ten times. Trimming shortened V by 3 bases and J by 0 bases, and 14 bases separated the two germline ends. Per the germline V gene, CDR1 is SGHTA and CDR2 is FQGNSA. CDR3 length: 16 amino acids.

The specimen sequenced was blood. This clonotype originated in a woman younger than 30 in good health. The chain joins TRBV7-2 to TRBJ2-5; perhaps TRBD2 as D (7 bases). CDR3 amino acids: CASSFQGGGNQETQYF. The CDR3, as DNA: TGTGCCAGCAGCTTTCAGGGCGGGGGCAACCAAGAGACCCAGTACTTC.